Described below is a single TCR beta chain sequence and its context. Its antigen remains unknown. Clones were sequenced by immunoSEQ multiplex PCR, and TCRdb holds only the in-frame ones, with some missing. This sample has 70,000 to 85,000 clones, with roughly 85% found just once. The data stem from a study of T cell responses to AZD1222 COVID-19 vaccine. Study-wide context: Second-dose schedules of about 4 or about 12 weeks were combined.

Study results and limitations: Spike was spanned by vaccine-associated CD4 TCRs, with dominance at 160-218 and 743-854. Compared with day 0, the breadth and depth of the Spike-specific TCR repertoire rose significantly after two doses of AZD1222. Clonal diversity may have been underestimated, and the donors were mostly white British, with more females than males.

Germline trimming cut 1 base from V and 6 bases from J; bases unmatched to any gene: 13. The CDR3 sequence is 16 residues long. Germline CDR1 is GTSNPN and CDR2 is SVGIG (reference sequence). The V gene is TRBV30, the J gene TRBJ2-7; 9 positions agree with TRBD1. This specimen consisted of peripheral blood, obtained on day 0 of AZD1222 vaccination. The receptor was derived from an adult in good health. In DNA, the CDR3 is TGTGCCTGGAGTGGTTGGGACAGGGTTAGGTTTGGCGAGCAGTACTTC. It specifies CAWSGWDRVRFGEQYF.